Listed below are T cell receptor beta chains from one sample, sequenced in a study of T cells after yellow fever vaccination. TCRdb redid the calling of the 5' RACE reads with MiXCR, one entry per CDR3 protein. The sample includes under 250,000 distinct CDR3 sequences, roughly 3% of them seen just once. Specimen: CD4+ T cells sorted from PBMCs, collected 10 days after the yellow fever booster vaccination. All receptors come from a man aged 18 to 29 who received the YFV17D yellow fever vaccine. Both conserved end residues are part of each CDR3. D genes are given only for firm matches. Expanded clones are given a class, and other clones once, few, many or no size at all.

D	size	J	V	DNA	CDR3
NA	few	TRBJ2-7	TRBV12-3/TRBV12-4	TGTGCCAGCAGTCCCCAGGGTACCTACGAGCAGTACTTC	CASSPQGTYEQYF
NA	many	TRBJ1-1	TRBV29-1	TGCAGCGGCGGACACCTAAACACTGAAGCTTTCTTT	CSGGHLNTEAFF
NA	few	TRBJ1-3	TRBV7-2	TGTGCCAGCAGCCTACGCCTCGGGGCCTCTGGAAACACCATATATTTT	CASSLRLGASGNTIYF
NA	few	TRBJ2-3	TRBV9	TGTGCCAGCAGCGTAGAGAGGCGAAGCACAGATACGCAGTATTTT	CASSVERRSTDTQYF
NA	few	TRBJ1-4	TRBV20-1	TGCAGTGCTGGGACGGTGGATAGCAGTGAAAAACTGTTTTTT	CSAGTVDSSEKLFF
NA	many	TRBJ2-1	TRBV4-1	TGCGCCAGCAGCCAGGGTACAGTCGTGTCCTACAATGAGCAGTTCTTC	CASSQGTVVSYNEQFF
NA	few	TRBJ2-1	TRBV9	TGTGCCAGCAGCGTAGGCGGGGGCATGGAGCAGTTCTTC	CASSVGGGMEQFF
NA	many	TRBJ2-6	TRBV5-1	TGCGCCAGCAACCAGGGAACTGGGGCCAACGTCCTGACTTTC	CASNQGTGANVLTF
TRBD1	many	TRBJ1-5	TRBV6-2/TRBV6-3	TGTGCCAGCAGCAGGGGGACAGGGGGCAGGAATCAGCCCCAGCATTTT	CASSRGTGGRNQPQHF
NA	few	TRBJ2-5	TRBV20-1	TGCAGTGCTAGATTAGGATGGGAGACCCAGTACTTC	CSARLGWETQYF
TRBD1	many	TRBJ1-4	TRBV5-1	TGCGCCAGCAGCCGGCGCGAGGGGGCAGGAGAAAAACTGTTTTTT	CASSRREGAGEKLFF
NA	many	TRBJ2-3	TRBV21-1	TGTGCCGGGCTATCAGGGGACGGAGGCACAGATACGCAGTATTTT	CAGLSGDGGTDTQYF
TRBD2	NA	TRBJ2-5	TRBV20-1	TGCAGTGCTAGGCTGGCGGGGGGAAAAAAAGAGACCCAGTACTTC	CSARLAGGKKETQYF
NA	many	TRBJ1-2	TRBV3-1	TGTGCCAGCAGCCCGGGACGGCTCTATGGCTACACCTTC	CASSPGRLYGYTF
NA	NA	TRBJ1-5	TRBV28	TGTGCCAGCGGAGACTGGGGAGGGGACGCTAACCAGCCCCAGCATTTT	CASGDWGGDANQPQHF
NA	NA	TRBJ2-6	TRBV6-2/TRBV6-3	TGTGCCACCCGGCTCTCTGGGGCCAACGTCCTGACTTTC	CATRLSGANVLTF
NA	few	TRBJ2-6	TRBV7-3	TGTGCCAGCAGCTTGGGAAGGGCTGGGGCCAACGTCCTGACTTTC	CASSLGRAGANVLTF
NA	NA	TRBJ1-5	TRBV5-1	TGCGCCAGCAGCTTTACAGGTTTGGGTCAGCCCAAGCATTTT	CASSFTGLGQPKHF
NA	many	TRBJ1-6	TRBV18	TGTGCCAGCTCGAGTGCGTCTACCAATTCACCCCTCCACTTT	CASSSASTNSPLHF
NA	medium-sized	TRBJ2-5	TRBV5-1	TGTGCCAGCAGCTTTGAAGAGACCCAGTACTTC	CASSFEETQYF
TRBD1	few	TRBJ2-5	TRBV10-3	TGTGCCATCGGGGGACAGGACACAGAGACCCAGTACTTC	CAIGGQDTETQYF
TRBD2	NA	TRBJ2-5	TRBV4-2	TGTGCCAGCAGCCAAGGACTAGCGGGGTCTCTGGAGACCCAGTACTTC	CASSQGLAGSLETQYF
NA	few	TRBJ2-1	TRBV28	TGTGCCAGCACCAGGTGGGCCTCTCGTTCCTACAATGAGCAGTTCTTC	CASTRWASRSYNEQFF
TRBD2	many	TRBJ2-1	TRBV27	TGTGCCAGCAGTCCCCTTACTAGCGGCTCCTACAATGAGCAGTTCTTC	CASSPLTSGSYNEQFF
TRBD1	few	TRBJ1-6	TRBV12-3/TRBV12-4	TGTGCCAGCAGTCCGGGACAGGGGGCCTCCTCCTATAATTCACCCCTCCACTTT	CASSPGQGASSYNSPLHF
TRBD1	NA	TRBJ1-5	TRBV5-1	TGCGCCAGCAGCGGAGACAGGGATCCGAATCAGCCCCAGCATTTT	CASSGDRDPNQPQHF
NA	NA	TRBJ1-2	TRBV4-2	TGTGCCAGCAGCCTTAGAGCGAGCTACACCTTC	CASSLRASYTF
TRBD1	many	TRBJ2-3	TRBV24-1	TGTGCCACCAGTGACCCTGGACAGGGGGGAGATACGCAGTATTTT	CATSDPGQGGDTQYF
NA	NA	TRBJ2-7	TRBV20-1	TGCAGTGCTAGAGTGCCAGGGATCTACGAGCAGTACTTC	CSARVPGIYEQYF
TRBD1	few	TRBJ2-6	TRBV7-2	TGTGCCAGCAGCTCTGCCGGGACAGTGGACAACGTCCTGACTTTC	CASSSAGTVDNVLTF
NA	few	TRBJ2-2	TRBV6-1	TGTGCCAGCAGTGAATTCTCCCCGAACACCGGGGAGCTGTTTTTT	CASSEFSPNTGELFF
NA	NA	TRBJ1-5	TRBV6-1	TGTGCCAGCAGTCCTCGGAGGGGAGGAGGGGATCAGCCCCAGCATTTT	CASSPRRGGGDQPQHF
NA	few	TRBJ2-3	TRBV7-8	TGTGCCAGCAGCCAAGACCCAAGGGACTTAAGCACAGATACGCAGTATTTT	CASSQDPRDLSTDTQYF
NA	many	TRBJ2-2	TRBV10-3	TGTGCCATCAGTGAGTCTTACTACTCGAACACCGGGGAGCTGTTTTTT	CAISESYYSNTGELFF
NA	NA	TRBJ1-2	TRBV7-9	TGTGCCAGCAGCTTAGAGGAGGGCAGCTACACCTTC	CASSLEEGSYTF
NA	many	TRBJ2-1	TRBV10-3	TGTGCCATCAGTGACCCCCGAATAACCTACAATGAGCAGTTCTTC	CAISDPRITYNEQFF
TRBD1	many	TRBJ2-3	TRBV5-1	TGCGCCAGCAGCGGGGACAGGGTTAGAACAGATACGCAGTATTTT	CASSGDRVRTDTQYF
TRBD1	many	TRBJ2-1	TRBV6-2/TRBV6-3	TGTGCCAGCACCAACGGTGTCGACAGGGGTGGTAGCGATGAGCAGTTCTTC	CASTNGVDRGGSDEQFF
NA	many	TRBJ1-1	TRBV20-1	TGCAGTGCTAGAGATTGGTCCGGGTCTGACACTGAAGCTTTCTTT	CSARDWSGSDTEAFF
NA	NA	TRBJ1-1	TRBV20-1	TGCAGTGCTAGAGATGAGCCGGGCGCTCTAGCTTTCTTT	CSARDEPGALAFF
NA	NA	TRBJ2-3	TRBV27	TGTGCCAGCTGCCTAGCAGCTAGCACAGATACGCAGTATTTT	CASCLAASTDTQYF
NA	NA	TRBJ2-7	TRBV30	TGTGCCTGGAGTGTGTCGGCAGGACCTTACGAGCAGTACTTC	CAWSVSAGPYEQYF